These 14 T cell receptor beta chains were sequenced from one sample in a study of graft-versus-host responses after intestinal transplantation. Generated by immunoSEQ multiplex PCR, the TCRdb table keeps only in-frame clones and is missing some. The sample holds about 24,000 clones; approximately 85% are singletons and the top ten take about 0.89%. The sample consisted of PBMCs, taken roughly 69 weeks after intestinal transplant. These receptors were collected from a human patient who received an intestinal transplant, so some T cells may come from the graft donor.

The chain employs TRBV6-1 and TRBJ1-1, with 9 bases aligning to TRBD1. Germline V gene data show CDR1 as MNHNS and CDR2 as SASEGT. V lost 6 bases to trimming and J lost 5 bases; unmatched junction nucleotides: 1. CDR3 length: 12 amino acids. CDR3 sequence: CASRTGGTEAFF. Here the CDR3 DNA reads TGTGCCAGCAGGACAGGGGGAACTGAAGCTTTCTTT.

About this clone itself: It may be a read error: a sequence one base away is much more abundant. This chain joins TRBV6-5 and TRBJ1-1, with TRBD1 identical over 9 bases. The germline gives CDR1 MNHEY, CDR2 SVGAGI. The CDR3 covers 12 residues. J gave up 5 bases and V 7 bases, and 2 bases lay outside the gene matches. This CDR3 reads CASMTGGTEAFF. CDR3 coding DNA: TGTGCCAGCATGACAGGGGGAACTGAAGCTTTCTTT.

The genes are TRBV11-2 and TRBJ2-7; a weak D match, TRBD1 (5 bases). Trimming removed 4 bases from V and 4 bases from J, with 14 bases in between. The V gene's germline CDR1 is SGHAT and CDR2 FQNNGV. The CDR3 spans 14 residues. Here the CDR3 DNA reads TGTGCCAGCAGCTCGACCCTTTCAGGGTACGAGCAGTACTTC. Protein product: CASSSTLSGYEQYF.

The V call is TRBV10-3, the J call TRBJ2-7; 10 nucleotides match TRBD1. Germline-derived CDR1 and CDR2 are ENHRY and SYGVKD. V was pared by 8 bases and J by 4 bases, with 8 bases of the junction left unmatched. This CDR3 spans 14 amino acids. Here the CDR3 reads CAISGTGAWYEQYF. The CDR3 coding sequence is TGTGCCATCTCCGGGACAGGGGCATGGTACGAGCAGTACTTC.

The genes are TRBV7-9 and TRBJ2-3; D gene uncertain. CDR1 is SEHNR and CDR2 is FQNEAQ in the germline V gene (reference sequence). The CDR3 runs to 17 residues. Trimming removed 2 bases from V and 1 base from J, with 16 bases in between. CDR3 coding DNA: TGTGCCAGCAGCTTACCAAAGCTACCAAGTGGCACAGATACGCAGTATTTT. Its translation: CASSLPKLPSGTDTQYF. Based on the CDR3 plus reference TRBV7-9 and TRBJ2-3, the full variable domain is DTGVSQNPRHKITKRGQNVTFRCDPISEHNRLYWYRQTLGQGPEFLTYFQNEAQLEKSRLLSDRFSAERPKGSFSTLEIQRTEQGDSAMYLCASSLPKLPSGTDTQYFGPGTRLTVL.

The chain joins TRBV4-2 to TRBJ2-7; D gene unclear. The CDR3 runs 16 residues. CDR1 and CDR2 from the germline V gene are LGHNA and YNFKEQ. Deletions cut 0 bases from V and 0 bases from J, with 12 bases between. CDR3 nucleotide sequence: TGTGCCAGCAGCCAAGATCTTGCCGCCACCTCCTACGAGCAGTACTTC. Its translation: CASSQDLAATSYEQYF.

This clone appeared once. This chain links TRBV9 with TRBJ1-5; the match to TRBD1 covers 7 bases. With V trimmed by 4 bases and J by 0 bases, 7 bases remained unmatched. Germline V gene data show CDR1 as SGDLS and CDR2 as YYNGEE. CDR3 length: 16 residues. Written as DNA, the CDR3 is TGTGCCAGCAGCACCGACAGGGTAGTTAGCAATCAGCCCCAGCATTTT. It encodes CASSTDRVVSNQPQHF. Together with reference TRBV9 and TRBJ1-5, the CDR3 gives the full variable domain: DSGVTQTPKHLITATGQRVTLRCSPRSGDLSVYWYQQSLDQGLQFLIQYYNGEERAKGNILERFSAQQFPDLHSELNLSSLELGDSALYFCASSTDRVVSNQPQHFGDGTRLSIL.

The rearrangement joins TRBV7-2 to TRBJ2-5; 10 positions agree with TRBD2. Germline V gene data show CDR1 as SGHTA and CDR2 as FQGNSA. V trimming: 3 bases; J trimming: 5 bases; junction bases outside the gene matches: 0. The CDR3 consists of 13 residues. The CDR3 region is CASSLTSGETQYF. As DNA, the CDR3 is TGTGCCAGCAGCTTGACTAGCGGGGAGACCCAGTACTTC.

With respect to this clone: This could be a read error, since a much larger clone is one nucleotide away. At the DNA level, this CDR3 is encoded by other sequences in the same sample as well. CDR3 sequence (DNA): TGCGCCAGCAGCTTGGGCGGGACAGGGCGGGCCTACGAGCAGTACTTC. Encoded protein: CASSLGGTGRAYEQYF. The chain is built from TRBV5-1 and TRBJ2-7; 9 bases match TRBD1. The CDR3 length is 16 residues. From germline, CDR1 is SGHRS and CDR2 YFSETQ. V lost 0 bases and J lost 2; bases outside the gene matches: 6.

This clone was picked up a small number of times. The sample carries other DNA sequences with the same CDR3. The genes are TRBV30 and TRBJ1-4, with 8 bases aligning to TRBD1. Trimming removed 5 bases from V and 10 bases from J; junction bases left unmatched: 3. The CDR3 length is 11 residues. Per the germline V gene, CDR1 is GTSNPN and CDR2 is SVGIG (reference sequence). This chain's CDR3 is CAWGDRRKLFF. CDR3 nucleotides: TGTGCCTGGGGGGACAGGAGAAAACTGTTTTTT. Full variable domain (rest looked up from reference TRBV30 and TRBJ1-4): SQTIHQWPATLVQPVGSPLSLECTVEGTSNPNLYWYRQAAGRGLQLLFYSVGIGQISSEVPQNLSASRPQDRQFILSSKKLLLSDSGFYLCAWGDRRKLFFGSGTQLSVL.

The chain has TRBV29-1 and TRBJ1-2; D is possibly TRBD1 (6 bases). Germline V CDR1 and CDR2: SQVTM, ANQGSEA. V was clipped by 7 bases and J by 4 bases, with 16 bases between them. This CDR3 has 13 residues. The CDR3 sequence: CSATDGGAYGYTF. In DNA, the CDR3 is TGCAGCGCCACCGACGGGGGGGCCTATGGCTACACCTTC.

This chain uses TRBV7-9 with TRBJ1-5; the D is unclear. The CDR3 length is 12 residues. The V end was cut by 1 base, the J end by 9 bases, with 7 bases between. Germline CDR1 reads SEHNR; CDR2 reads FQNEAQ (reference sequence). For the CDR3, the DNA is TGTGCCAGCAGCTTAGAGGGAAGGCCCCAGCATTTT. Protein: CASSLEGRPQHF.

The chain carries TRBV7-9 and TRBJ1-2; no reliable D call. The V and J ends lost 1 base and 4 bases respectively, with 10 bases between them. Germline V gene lookup returns CDR1 SEHNR and CDR2 FQNEAQ (reference sequence). The CDR3 extends over 14 amino acids. Here the CDR3 DNA reads TGTGCCAGCAGCTTAGAGTTCCCAGGCTATGGCTACACCTTC. Translation gives CASSLEFPGYGYTF.

The chain has TRBV11-3 and TRBJ1-4; D is unclear. Trimming cost V 5 bases and J 5 bases, with 12 bases left between them. This CDR3 spans 14 amino acids. The germline V gene encodes CDR1 SGHNT and CDR2 YENEEA. This CDR3 is CASSPYKPNEKLFF. The CDR3 DNA reads TGTGCCAGCAGCCCCTATAAACCCAATGAAAAACTGTTTTTT.